The 21 T cell receptor beta chains below were found in one sample sequenced in a study of blood T cell repertoires in COVID-19. Clones were sequenced by immunoSEQ multiplex PCR, and TCRdb holds only the in-frame ones, with some missing. Altogether about 350,000 clones are present, around 87% being singletons, with the ten largest covering approximately 5%. Material for sequencing was PBMCs or T cells enriched from blood (not recorded which). These receptors were obtained from a woman in her thirties who had recovered from COVID-19.

The CDR3 nucleotides read TGTGCCGCCTCTCAGGGTTATGGAAACACCATATATTTT. Protein sequence: CAASQGYGNTIYF. J is TRBJ1-3 and V is TRBV19; maybe TRBD1 (5 bases). This CDR3 region has 13 residues. Germline CDR1 LNHDA, CDR2 SQIVND (reference sequence). V was shortened by 11 bases and J by 3 bases, with 14 bases between the two germline ends. The full variable domain, in which reference TRBV19 and TRBJ1-3 provide the parts outside the CDR3, is DGGITQSPKYLFRKEGQNVTLSCEQNLNHDAMYWYRQDPGQGLRLIYYSQIVNDFQKGDIAEGYSVSREKKESFPLTVTSAQKNPTAFYLCAASQGYGNTIYFGEGSWLTVV.

The gene calls are TRBV6-4 and TRBJ1-1; 8 nucleotides align to TRBD1. After removal of 7 bases from V and 5 bases from J, the junction contained 9 bases not matched to a gene. CDR1 and CDR2 (germline): MRHNA, SNTAGT. CDR3 length: 14 residues. The CDR3 is CASTANRGATEAFF. CDR3 coding DNA: TGTGCCAGCACTGCCAACAGGGGGGCGACTGAAGCTTTCTTT.

The chain employs TRBV12-3 or TRBV12-4 and TRBJ1-5; 8 nucleotides line up with TRBD1. The ends lost 6 bases at V and 5 bases at J; junction bases unmatched: 3. This CDR3 has 13 amino acids. In nucleotides, the CDR3 is TGTGCCAGCAGGGGACAGGTTGATCAGCCCCAGCATTTT. This encodes CASRGQVDQPQHF.

The chain has TRBV19 and TRBJ1-5; TRBD1 agrees at 10 bases. The trim removed 4 bases at V and 9 bases at J, leaving 9 bases unmatched. Germline V CDR1 and CDR2: LNHDA, SQIVND (reference sequence). The CDR3 is made up of 15 amino acids. This CDR3 is CASSTGTGALWPQHF. In DNA form, the CDR3 reads TGTGCCAGTAGTACGGGGACAGGGGCCTTGTGGCCCCAGCATTTT.

This clone was counted a single time. V and J are TRBV29-1 and TRBJ2-3; 7 nucleotides match TRBD2. The CDR3 contains 12 residues. The germline V gene has CDR1 SQVTM and CDR2 ANQGSEA. Trimming cost V 4 bases and J 6 bases; bases outside gene matches: 4. CDR3 nucleotide sequence: TGCAGCGTTGGACTAGCTGCGGATACGCAGTATTTT. Amino acids: CSVGLAADTQYF.

The CDR3 DNA reads as TGCAGCGTTGAGGACGAGGAGGTAGAGACCCAGTACTTC. Protein: CSVEDEEVETQYF. The J gene is TRBJ2-5, the V gene TRBV29-1; D is perhaps TRBD2 (5 bases). The CDR3 is made up of 13 amino acids. CDR1 and CDR2 (germline): SQVTM, ANQGSEA. Trimming pared 3 bases from V and 4 bases from J, leaving 12 bases between.

The rearrangement links TRBV6-2 or TRBV6-3 to TRBJ1-4; 7 bases match TRBD1. The CDR3 length is 19 residues. V lost 2 bases, J lost 5 bases, and 17 bases stayed unmatched. Germline assignment: CDR1 MNHEY and CDR2 SVGEGT. The CDR3 nucleotides read TGTGCCAGCAGTTACAGGTGGGGACAGAGCCTCCTCACGAATGAAAAACTGTTTTTT. Its protein product is CASSYRWGQSLLTNEKLFF.

The gene calls are TRBV5-1 and TRBJ2-5, with 10 positions matching TRBD2. J lost 1 base, V lost 1 base, and 4 bases had no gene match. This CDR3 spans 16 amino acids. CDR1 SGHRS and CDR2 YFSETQ come from the germline V gene. CDR3 region: CASSLRTSGSQETQYF. The CDR3 DNA follows: TGCGCCAGCAGCTTGAGGACTAGCGGAAGCCAAGAGACCCAGTACTTC.

This chain joins TRBV7-9 and TRBJ2-7; D call uncertain. Germline CDR1 and CDR2: SEHNR and FQNEAQ (reference sequence). V was clipped by 1 base and J by 3 bases, with 7 bases between them. The CDR3 is made up of 13 amino acids. CDR3 in amino acids: CASSLGARYEQYF. CDR3 sequence (DNA): TGTGCCAGCAGCTTAGGGGCGCGCTACGAGCAGTACTTC.

The chain has TRBV4-3 and TRBJ2-6; D possibly corresponds to TRBD1 (5 bases). The CDR3 runs 19 residues. Deletions cut 3 bases from V and 0 bases from J, with 18 bases between. CDR1 LGHNA and CDR2 YSLEER come from the germline V gene. DNA for the CDR3: TGCGCCAGCAGCCATGATTTCACAGGCTTACGCTCTGGGGCCAACGTCCTGACTTTC. This codes for CASSHDFTGLRSGANVLTF.

The chain joins TRBV5-1 to TRBJ2-5, with 7 nucleotides matching TRBD1. The CDR3 contains 15 residues. Germline V lookup: CDR1 SGHRS, CDR2 YFSETQ. Trimming removed 0 bases from V and 5 bases from J; junction bases left unmatched: 7. CDR3 protein: CASSLVPDRDETQYF. In nucleotides, the CDR3 is TGCGCCAGCAGCTTGGTTCCCGACAGGGATGAGACCCAGTACTTC. Together with reference TRBV5-1 and TRBJ2-5, the CDR3 gives the full variable domain: KAGVTQTPRYLIKTRGQQVTLSCSPISGHRSVSWYQQTPGQGLQFLFEYFSETQRNKGNFPGRFSGRQFSNSRSEMNVSTLELGDSALYLCASSLVPDRDETQYFGPGTRLLVL.

The V gene is TRBV11-2, the J gene TRBJ1-2; D is uncertain. The CDR3 totals 15 residues. The V and J ends lost 4 bases and 8 bases respectively, with 20 bases between them. Germline values: CDR1 SGHAT, CDR2 FQNNGV. The DNA of the CDR3 is TGTGCCAGCAGCTCCCGTGGCCTTAGTCCGCGGGGCTACACCTTC. This codes for CASSSRGLSPRGYTF.

This chain joins TRBV5-4 and TRBJ2-3; TRBD2 agrees at 11 bases. Germline CDR1 reads SGHNT; CDR2 reads YYREEE (reference sequence). The junction had 6 bases not matched to a gene; V was cut back by 4 bases and J by 2 bases. The CDR3 length is 16 residues. In DNA form, the CDR3 reads TGTGCCAGCAGCCGGGGACTAGCGGAATCCACAGATACGCAGTATTTT. This sequence encodes CASSRGLAESTDTQYF.

The rearrangement joins TRBV28 to TRBJ2-7; tentatively, D is TRBD1 (6 bases). CDR3 length: 14 amino acids. The ends were cut back, 3 bases at V and 2 bases at J, with 11 bases in the middle. Germline CDR1 MDHEN, CDR2 SYDVKM. The DNA for the CDR3 is TGTGCCAGCAGTTTTAGGACAGCCCCCTACGAGCAGTACTTC. Its protein product is CASSFRTAPYEQYF. The variable domain in full, with the rest retrieved from reference TRBV28 and TRBJ2-7, is DVKVTQSSRYLVKRTGEKVFLECVQDMDHENMFWYRQDPGLGLRLIYFSYDVKMKEKGDIPEGYSVSREKKERFSLILESASTNQTSMYLCASSFRTAPYEQYFGPGTRLTVT.

The chain uses TRBV3-1 (or the pseudogene TRBV3-2) and TRBJ2-2; tentatively, D is TRBD1 (5 bases). Germline loops: CDR1 LGHDT, CDR2 YNNKEL (reference sequence). There are 17 residues in the CDR3. The germline V and J ends were trimmed by 0 bases and 1 base, with 12 bases remaining between them. For the CDR3, the DNA is TGTGCCAGCAGCCAAGATTTGGGGCAGGTGAACACCGGGGAGCTGTTTTTT. This gives the protein CASSQDLGQVNTGELFF.

This chain connects TRBV6-1 to TRBJ1-4; possibly TRBD1 for D (5 bases). The CDR3 is 15 residues long. Germline CDR1 and CDR2: MNHNS and SASEGT. Trimming took 1 base from V and 8 from J, leaving 14 bases between them. CDR3 amino acids: CASSEGGGGTEKLFF. As DNA, the CDR3 is TGTGCCAGCAGTGAAGGGGGCGGCGGAACAGAAAAACTGTTTTTT.

The chain combines TRBV5-1 with TRBJ2-1; maybe TRBD2 (6 bases). Germline CDR1 reads SGHRS; CDR2 reads YFSETQ. The CDR3 has 15 amino acids. V was shortened by 4 bases and J by 10 bases, with 21 bases between the two germline ends. The CDR3: CASSPTSFPTGEQFF. In DNA form, the CDR3 reads TGCGCCAGCAGCCCTACTAGCTTCCCCACGGGCGAGCAGTTCTTC.

The V and J genes are TRBV29-1 and TRBJ1-1, with 8 bases matching TRBD1. J gave up 11 bases and V 0 bases, and 8 bases lay outside the gene matches. CDR3 length: 13 residues. Germline CDR1 SQVTM, CDR2 ANQGSEA. The CDR3 is CSVEDGQGRGAFF. In DNA, the CDR3 is TGCAGCGTTGAAGATGGACAGGGAAGAGGCGCTTTCTTT.

This sequence joins TRBV10-3 and TRBJ1-3, with a weak D call TRBD1 (5 bases). This CDR3 is built from 14 residues. Germline V gives CDR1 ENHRY, CDR2 SYGVKD. V gave up 6 bases and J gave up 0 bases, with 9 bases separating them. The CDR3 spells CAIRQDLSGNTIYF. The CDR3 DNA reads as TGTGCCATCAGACAGGACCTCTCTGGAAACACCATATATTTT.

The chain joins TRBV7-2 to TRBJ2-6, with 7 bases fitting TRBD1. CDR1 and CDR2 from the germline V gene are SGHTA and FQGNSA. The junction had 10 bases not matched to a gene; V was cut back by 0 bases and J by 5 bases. This CDR3 comprises 18 residues. The CDR3 DNA sequence: TGTGCCAGCAGCTTAGCGTTCCTAAGGGGGCGGAGGGCCAACGTCCTGACTTTC. Amino acids: CASSLAFLRGRRANVLTF.

The chain employs TRBV9 and TRBJ1-4, with D perhaps matching TRBD1 (5 bases). Trimming cost V 5 bases and J 5 bases, with 13 bases left between them. Germline values: CDR1 SGDLS, CDR2 YYNGEE. The CDR3 extends over 14 amino acids. The CDR3 DNA follows: TGTGCCAGCAGTAGGGACTCCTTAAATGAAAAACTGTTTTTT. Its protein product is CASSRDSLNEKLFF.